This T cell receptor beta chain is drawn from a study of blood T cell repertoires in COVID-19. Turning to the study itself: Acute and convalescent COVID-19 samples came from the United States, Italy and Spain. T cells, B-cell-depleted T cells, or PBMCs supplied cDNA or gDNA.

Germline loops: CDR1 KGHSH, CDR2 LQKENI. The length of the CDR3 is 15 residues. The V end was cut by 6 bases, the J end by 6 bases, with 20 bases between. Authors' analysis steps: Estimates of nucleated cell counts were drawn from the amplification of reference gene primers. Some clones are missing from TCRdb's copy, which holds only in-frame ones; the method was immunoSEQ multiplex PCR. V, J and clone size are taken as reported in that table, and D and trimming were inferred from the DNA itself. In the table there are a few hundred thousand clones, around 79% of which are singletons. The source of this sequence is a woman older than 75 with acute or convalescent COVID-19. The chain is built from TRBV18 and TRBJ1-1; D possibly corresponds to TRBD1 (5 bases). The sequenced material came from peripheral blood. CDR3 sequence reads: CASSLLGTGESEAFF. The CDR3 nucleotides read TGTGCCAGCTCCCTACTCGGGACGGGGGAATCTGAAGCTTTCTTT.